This T cell receptor beta chain was sequenced in a study of blood T cell repertoires in COVID-19. The overall study: The origin of the acute and convalescent COVID-19 samples was the United States, Italy and Spain. The cDNA or gDNA used as material had been derived from T cells, B-cell-depleted T cells, or PBMCs.

This clone was seen only a few times. Per the authors' pipeline: Scientists estimated how many nucleated cells there were by amplifying reference gene primers. Using immunoSEQ multiplex PCR, the repertoire was profiled, and TCRdb retains in-frame clones only, with some absent. V, J and clone size derive from that table, while D and trimming were established from the DNA sequence. The table lists about 140,000 clones, approximately 88% of them singletons. V lost 8 bases to trimming and J lost 0 bases, with 13 bases between them. Germline CDR1 and CDR2: LGHDT and YNNKEL (reference sequence). This CDR3 has 14 amino acids.

The material sequenced was peripheral blood. The V call is TRBV3-1 (or the pseudogene TRBV3-2), the J call TRBJ1-1; D is undetermined. This clonotype was obtained from a woman aged 45-65 years with acute or convalescent COVID-19. The CDR3 is CASGSFKLNTEAFF. The CDR3 bases are TGTGCCAGCGGCAGTTTCAAGTTGAACACTGAAGCTTTCTTT.